The subject of this entry is one T cell receptor (beta chain). Its specificity is not known. Time point noted: cycle 4 day 1 (C4D1), after about 6 weeks of nivolumab. Each of the patients experienced relapse following autologous stem cell transplantation, and their brentuximab vedotin exposure differed. The data belong to a study of PD-1 blockade in classical Hodgkin lymphoma. Findings and limits, study-wide: Why repertoires differed is undefined; disease activity or prior therapy possibly contributed.

This CDR3 has 15 amino acids. The junction had 6 bases not matched to a gene; V was cut back by 7 bases and J by 1 base. The germline V gene has CDR1 SNHLY and CDR2 FYNNEI. Assay used: immunoSEQ multiplex PCR; TCRdb lists only in-frame clones, some missing. The table records approximately 52,000 clones, approximately 86% of them present only once. The starting material was peripheral blood mononuclear cells (PBMCs), obtained before the fourth cycle of nivolumab. The TCR originated in a human donor with classical Hodgkin lymphoma. V and J are TRBV2 and TRBJ2-2; 7 nucleotides agree with TRBD2. The CDR3 region has the DNA TGTGCCAGCATAGTGAGCGGGATGAACACCGGGGAGCTGTTTTTT. Its translation is CASIVSGMNTGELFF. Full variable domain (missing parts from reference TRBV2 and TRBJ2-2): EPEVTQTPSHQVTQMGQEVILRCVPISNHLYFYWYRQILGQKVEFLVSFYNNEISEKSEIFDDQFSVERPDGSNFTLKIRSTKLEDSAMYFCASIVSGMNTGELFFGEGSRLTVL.